This section outlines one T cell receptor beta chain sequence together with its context. What it recognizes is unknown. These data come from a study of neurological immune-mediated disorders. Germline V gene sequence: CDR1 SGHDT, CDR2 YYEEEE. Trimming removed 6 bases at V and 8 bases at J, with 30 bases between. CDR3 length: 18 residues. Described time point: technical triplicate 3. Whole-study results and caveats: None of the CDR3 amino acid sequences of expanded clones recurred across subjects, suggesting private repertoires in all groups.

Every sequencing run returned over 160 million TCR-beta sequences, which were derived from 15-18 subjects. TCRdb reprocessed the 5' RACE reads via MiXCR and lists one record per CDR3 protein. The table shows some 47,000 distinct CDR3 sequences, with about 22% occurring only once. The J gene is TRBJ2-1, the V gene TRBV5-6, with D tentatively TRBD1 (6 bases). The receptor comes from a man in his 60s with HTLV-1-associated myelopathy (HAM/TSP). Sequenced material: PBMCs. CDR3 sequence reads: CASIQVEGRQDPQDEQFF. Written as DNA, the CDR3 is TGTGCCAGCATCCAAGTAGAAGGCAGACAGGACCCTCAGGATGAGCAGTTCTTC.